The entry that follows covers one T cell receptor (beta chain) sequence. The antigen remains undetermined. This sample was included in a study of shared clonotypes between healthy human individuals. General observations from the study: Sampling used blood alone; tissue repertoires probably differ.

The method was immunoSEQ multiplex PCR; TCRdb's version includes in-frame clones alone and lacks a portion of them. This sample has 450,000 to 600,000 clones, with roughly 85% found just once. This CDR3 spans 14 amino acids. Germline assignment: CDR1 SGHTA and CDR2 FQGTGA. Trimming removed 2 bases at V and 2 bases at J, with 9 bases between. Every one of the donors was a Caucasian adult that lived in Nashville, Tennessee. Source material: PBMCs. The source is a woman between 40 and 50 years old in good health. Some clones in this sample may be carry-over from other donors' samples. The chain combines TRBV7-3 with TRBJ1-2; D may be TRBD1 (6 bases). The CDR3 nucleotides are TGTGCCAGCAGCTTAGTTCAGGGGAACTATGGCTACACCTTC. Amino acid sequence: CASSLVQGNYGYTF. The whole variable domain, filled in from reference TRBV7-3 and TRBJ1-2, reads GAGVSQTPSNKVTEKGKYVELRCDPISGHTALYWYRQSLGQGPEFLIYFQGTGAADDSGLPNDRFFAVRPEGSVSTLKIQRTERGDSAVYLCASSLVQGNYGYTFGSGTRLTVV.